The entry below describes one TCR beta chain. As yet, its antigen is unknown. These data come from a study of T cells in localized non-small cell lung cancer. Study conclusions and caveats: Highest T cell clonality was seen in uninvolved adjacent lung, surpassing that measured in tumor. Longer overall survival accompanied higher blood T cell density. The study detected a median 57 of the top 100 tumor clones in adjacent lung.

Sequenced by immunoSEQ multiplex PCR; TCRdb stores in-frame clones only, minus some. The repertoire holds about 40,000 clones, with about 90% as singletons. There are 15 residues in the CDR3. The germline V and J ends were trimmed by 0 bases and 0 bases, with 7 bases remaining between them. The germline CDR1 and CDR2 sequences are SGHNT and YYREEE (reference sequence). The sequencing here drew on peripheral blood, taken before any cancer treatment. The clonotype comes from a man between 40 and 70 years old with stage I lung adenocarcinoma. V is TRBV5-4 and J is TRBJ2-1; D remains unclear. The CDR3 coding sequence is TGTGCCAGCAGCTTGGGCGGAAGCTCCTACAATGAGCAGTTCTTC. Protein product: CASSLGGSSYNEQFF.